This TCR beta chain derives from a study of blood T cell repertoires in COVID-19. Study-wide context: COVID-19 samples, acute and convalescent, were from the United States, Italy and Spain. T cells, B-cell-depleted T cells, or PBMCs provided the cDNA or gDNA that served as material.

With 5 bases removed from V and 0 bases from J, the gap between germline ends came to 8 bases. Germline V CDR1 and CDR2: SNHLY, FYNNEI. The CDR3 totals 15 residues. Under the authors' procedure: How many nucleated cells were present was estimated from reference gene primer amplification. Method: immunoSEQ multiplex PCR; TCRdb's copy keeps in-frame clones and lacks some. D and trimming were read from the DNA, whereas the V and J calls and clone size are those reported in that table. In the table there are around 230,000 clones, over 80% of which are singletons. This clonotype was sampled from a woman between 65 and 79 years old with active or convalescent COVID-19. Sequences were obtained from peripheral blood. This chain joins TRBV2 and TRBJ2-6; the D is unclear. The CDR3 loop is CASSSLYSGANVLTF. CDR3 DNA sequence: TGTGCCAGCAGTTCCCTTTACTCTGGGGCCAACGTCCTGACTTTC.